This section outlines one T cell receptor beta chain sequence together with its context. V lost 6 bases to trimming and J lost 7 bases, with 7 bases between them. This CDR3 has 11 residues. Germline CDR1 reads MNHEY; CDR2 reads SVGAGI. The sample belongs to a study of OX40 agonist ivuxolimab in advanced cancers. The method was immunoSEQ multiplex PCR; TCRdb's version includes in-frame clones alone and lacks a portion of them. The sample contains roughly 70,000 clones, about 81% of which appear only once. The sample consisted of CD4+ or CD8+ T cells sorted from blood, taken in a trial of the OX40 agonist ivuxolimab. The chain uses TRBV6-5 and TRBJ2-1, with a weak D call TRBD1 (5 bases). This TCR came from an adult with an advanced solid tumor such as melanoma, head and neck, liver or kidney cancer. The CDR3 reads CASSRQNEQFF. The CDR3 nucleotides are TGTGCCAGCAGCCGACAGAATGAGCAGTTCTTC.